The 29 T cell receptor beta chains reported below all come from one sample, sequenced in a study of blood T cell repertoires in COVID-19. TCRdb's copy holds only in-frame clones and misses some; the assay was immunoSEQ multiplex PCR. This table has about 280,000 clones, around 90% appearing once. The specimen was PBMCs or T cells enriched from blood (not recorded which). These receptors all come from a man between 40 and 49 years old who had been exposed to COVID-19.

J is TRBJ2-1 and V is TRBV9; 7 bases match TRBD2. The CDR3 has 18 amino acids. Germline CDR1 and CDR2: SGDLS and YYNGEE. V was clipped by 0 bases and J by 0 bases; unmatched bases: 9. In DNA, the CDR3 is TGTGCCAGCAGCGTAGGGTGGGGAGCGGGGAGCTCCTACAATGAGCAGTTCTTC. Translation gives CASSVGWGAGSSYNEQFF. Full variable domain (rest looked up from reference TRBV9 and TRBJ2-1): DSGVTQTPKHLITATGQRVTLRCSPRSGDLSVYWYQQSLDQGLQFLIQYYNGEERAKGNILERFSAQQFPDLHSELNLSSLELGDSALYFCASSVGWGAGSSYNEQFFGPGTRLTVL.

The chain uses TRBV28 and TRBJ1-6; D perhaps matches TRBD1 (5 bases). The CDR3 length is 13 residues. Between the trimmed V and J ends, which lost 7 bases and 7 bases, there was a span of 11 bases. Germline V lookup: CDR1 MDHEN, CDR2 SYDVKM. The CDR3 DNA is TGTGCCAGCACCATCCCAGGGAATTCACCCCTCCACTTT. Translated, it gives CASTIPGNSPLHF.

The CDR3 nucleotides are TGTGCCAGCAGCGCGACTAGCGGGACGAACACCGGGGAGCTGTTTTTT. Its translation: CASSATSGTNTGELFF. The chain links TRBV9 to TRBJ2-2; 11 nucleotides agree with TRBD2. CDR1 and CDR2 from the germline V gene are SGDLS and YYNGEE. V was pared by 3 bases and J by 0 bases, with 1 base of the junction left unmatched. The CDR3 covers 16 residues.

The chain employs TRBV11-2 and TRBJ2-3; D gene ambiguous. V was cut by 4 bases and J by 4 bases, with 6 bases left in between. The CDR3 contains 12 residues. Germline loops: CDR1 SGHAT, CDR2 FQNNGV. In DNA form, the CDR3 reads TGTGCCAGCAGCTCGTTCGCAGATACGCAGTATTTT. Its translation is CASSSFADTQYF.

V usage is TRBV7-9 and J usage is TRBJ2-1, with D possibly matching TRBD2 (5 bases). Germline V gene sequence: CDR1 SEHNR, CDR2 FQNEAQ (reference sequence). The ends were cut back, 2 bases at V and 5 bases at J, with 13 bases in the middle. This CDR3 region has 15 residues. CDR3 nucleotides: TGTGCCAGCAGCTTACATAGCGACCCCCACAATGAGCAGTTCTTC. Its translation: CASSLHSDPHNEQFF.

The chain joins TRBV27 to TRBJ2-1, with TRBD1 matching 9 bases. The CDR3 is 15 residues long. V lost 3 bases and J lost 4; bases outside the gene matches: 4. Germline V gene lookup returns CDR1 MNHEY and CDR2 SMNVEV (reference sequence). CDR3 sequence: CASSFLTGGYNEQFF. CDR3 in DNA: TGTGCCAGCAGTTTCTTGACAGGGGGTTACAATGAGCAGTTCTTC.

This clone was seen once. The genes are TRBV29-1 and TRBJ1-1; D ambiguous. V was clipped by 4 bases and J by 7 bases, with 7 bases between them. Germline CDR1 SQVTM, CDR2 ANQGSEA. The CDR3 sequence is 10 residues long. CDR3 amino acids: CSVVLYEAFF. The CDR3, as DNA: TGCAGCGTTGTTTTGTATGAAGCTTTCTTT.

The chain's CDR3 is CASSQSYEQYF. The CDR3 DNA reads TGCGCCAGCAGCCAATCCTACGAGCAGTACTTC. The genes are TRBV5-1 and TRBJ2-7; D is unclear. V was cut by 4 bases and J by 1 base, with 3 bases left in between. Germline CDR1 and CDR2: SGHRS and YFSETQ. CDR3 size: 11 residues.

The genes are TRBV28 and TRBJ2-3, with 9 nucleotides matching TRBD1. CDR3 size: 15 residues. Per the germline V gene, CDR1 is MDHEN and CDR2 is SYDVKM. The V and J ends lost 5 bases and 4 bases, in that order; junction bases with no gene match: 7. The CDR3 bases are TGTGCCAGCAGTCTAAGACAGGGGGAGGCAGATACGCAGTATTTT. Translation gives CASSLRQGEADTQYF.

CDR3 nucleotide sequence: TGTGCCAGCAGTGAATTGGTCCGGGGACAGTGGACTGAAGCTTTCTTT. Amino acids: CASSELVRGQWTEAFF. V usage is TRBV25-1 and J usage is TRBJ1-1, with TRBD1 identical over 7 bases. The V gene's germline CDR1 is MGHDK and CDR2 SYGVNS. V lost 1 base, J lost 5 bases, and 10 bases stayed unmatched. The CDR3 length is 16 residues. The complete variable domain, with remaining parts taken from reference TRBV25-1 and TRBJ1-1, reads EADIYQTPRYLVIGTGKKITLECSQTMGHDKMYWYQQDPGMELHLIHYSYGVNSTEKGDLSSESTVSRIRTEHFPLTLESARPSHTSQYLCASSELVRGQWTEAFFGQGTRLTVV.

The J gene is TRBJ1-1, the V gene TRBV7-9; 9 nucleotides agree with TRBD1. Germline CDR1 reads SEHNR; CDR2 reads FQNEAQ (reference sequence). This CDR3 has 16 residues. The V gene end was trimmed by 5 bases and the J gene end by 3 bases; junction bases not matched to a gene: 10. DNA of the CDR3: TGTGCCAGCAGCCCGCCCGACAGGGGGGGCGACACTGAAGCTTTCTTT. Translated, it gives CASSPPDRGGDTEAFF.

CDR3 coding DNA: TGTGCCAGCAGTGAAGCGGGGGGTTTCTACGAGCAGTACTTC. Encoded protein: CASSEAGGFYEQYF. V usage is TRBV6-1 and J usage is TRBJ2-7, with D tentatively TRBD2 (6 bases). V lost 0 bases and J 3 bases, leaving 9 bases between the germline ends. Germline loops: CDR1 MNHNS, CDR2 SASEGT. The CDR3 runs to 14 residues.

V is TRBV7-8 and J is TRBJ1-2; 10 nucleotides match TRBD1. Germline loops: CDR1 SGHVS, CDR2 FQNEAQ. Trimming cost V 5 bases and J 7 bases; bases outside gene matches: 10. This CDR3 has 15 residues. The CDR3 protein is CASSPPGTGVSGYTF. In DNA, the CDR3 is TGTGCCAGCAGCCCTCCGGGGACAGGGGTTTCTGGCTACACCTTC.

The rearrangement links TRBV7-9 to TRBJ1-1, with unresolved D. The CDR3 sequence is 14 residues long. V gave up 2 bases and J gave up 4 bases, with 11 bases separating them. Germline V gene data show CDR1 as SEHNR and CDR2 as FQNEAQ (reference sequence). CDR3 in DNA: TGTGCCAGCAGCTTAAACGAAGGGAGCACTGAAGCTTTCTTT. Translation gives CASSLNEGSTEAFF.

The CDR3 DNA follows: TGTGCCAGCAGCACGGACTCCCACCAGACCATTCAGTTCTTC. It specifies CASSTDSHQTIQFF. This chain uses TRBV3-1 (or the pseudogene TRBV3-2) with TRBJ2-1, with D perhaps TRBD2 (5 bases). Trimming took 5 bases from V and 13 from J, leaving 21 bases between them. CDR1 and CDR2 (germline): LGHDT, YNNKEL (reference sequence). The CDR3 has 14 amino acids.

This clone has only a few counts. The chain is built from TRBV30 and TRBJ1-1; D not resolved. Germline V gene sequence: CDR1 GTSNPN, CDR2 SVGIG (reference sequence). The CDR3 is made up of 15 amino acids. Trimming shortened V by 1 base and J by 0 bases, and 12 bases separated the two germline ends. CDR3: CAWSAFVAVNTEAFF. The DNA of the CDR3 is TGTGCCTGGAGTGCGTTCGTGGCAGTGAACACTGAAGCTTTCTTT.

The J gene is TRBJ2-1, the V gene TRBV2, with 13 bases aligning to TRBD2. Per the germline V gene, CDR1 is SNHLY and CDR2 is FYNNEI. The CDR3 contains 13 residues. With 4 bases clipped from V and 14 bases from J, the junction kept 5 bases outside the gene matches. The CDR3 DNA is TGTGCCAGCAGTGGACTAGCGGGAGGTCTAAAGTTCTTC. It is translated as CASSGLAGGLKFF.

This chain uses TRBV28 with TRBJ1-1; D perhaps matches TRBD1 (5 bases). This CDR3 has 12 residues. Looked up from germline, CDR1 is MDHEN and CDR2 is SYDVKM. V lost 10 bases to trimming and J lost 5 bases, with 14 bases between them. CDR3 coding DNA: TGTGCCACCACTTTCCGGGGGACTGAAGCTTTCTTT. The encoded protein is CATTFRGTEAFF.

This chain uses TRBV6-5 with TRBJ2-1, with TRBD1 matching over 8 bases. The CDR3 runs 15 residues. J gave up 7 bases and V 5 bases, and 10 bases lay outside the gene matches. Germline values: CDR1 MNHEY, CDR2 SVGAGI. The chain's CDR3 is CASSPGSQGGNEQFF. For the CDR3, the DNA is TGTGCCAGCAGTCCGGGATCACAGGGGGGTAATGAGCAGTTCTTC.

The chain couples TRBV5-4 to TRBJ2-3; 14 nucleotides align to TRBD2. The CDR3 spans 15 residues. CDR1 and CDR2 (germline): SGHNT, YYREEE (reference sequence). J was trimmed by 5 bases and V by 4 bases; bases with no gene match: 3. The CDR3 nucleotides are TGTGCCAGCAGCCCGGGACTAGCGGGAGAAGATACGCAGTATTTT. This gives the protein CASSPGLAGEDTQYF.

This clone has just one count. The V and J genes are TRBV2 and TRBJ2-2, with 9 bases identical to TRBD2. The CDR3 sequence is 15 residues long. V lost 0 bases, J lost 7 bases, and 3 bases stayed unmatched. Germline V lookup: CDR1 SNHLY, CDR2 FYNNEI. The DNA of the CDR3 is TGTGCCAGCAGTGAAGCTAGCGGGAGAATCGGGGAGCTGTTTTTT. This sequence encodes CASSEASGRIGELFF.

V gene TRBV5-1 combines with J gene TRBJ2-7; the match to TRBD1 covers 8 bases. This CDR3 comprises 14 residues. In germline, CDR1 is SGHRS, CDR2 YFSETQ. Trimming removed 4 bases from V and 0 bases from J; junction bases left unmatched: 3. CDR3 region: CASSPGGLSYEQYF. Written as DNA, the CDR3 is TGCGCCAGCAGCCCAGGGGGCCTCTCCTACGAGCAGTACTTC.

The J gene is TRBJ2-7, the V gene TRBV7-3; TRBD2 aligns across 10 bases. The germline gives CDR1 SGHTA, CDR2 FQGTGA. Germline trimming cut 1 base from V and 6 bases from J; bases unmatched to any gene: 0. This CDR3 comprises 13 residues. The CDR3 DNA follows: TGTGCCAGCAGCTTAATAGCGGGAGGCGAGCAGTACTTC. Its translation: CASSLIAGGEQYF. The full variable domain, with the rest looked up from reference TRBV7-3 and TRBJ2-7, is GAGVSQTPSNKVTEKGKYVELRCDPISGHTALYWYRQSLGQGPEFLIYFQGTGAADDSGLPNDRFFAVRPEGSVSTLKIQRTERGDSAVYLCASSLIAGGEQYFGPGTRLTVT.

In this sample, this clone turned up once. The rearrangement joins TRBV28 to TRBJ2-2; 14 bases agree with TRBD2. Germline CDR1 reads MDHEN; CDR2 reads SYDVKM. Trimming took 6 bases from V and 5 from J; bases not matched to a gene: 26. CDR3 length: 23 amino acids. The chain's CDR3 is CASRDRVWSTSGRADLLTGELFF. The CDR3 region has the DNA TGTGCCAGCAGGGACAGGGTTTGGTCGACTAGCGGGAGGGCCGATTTGTTGACCGGGGAGCTGTTTTTT.

This chain joins TRBV6-2 or TRBV6-3 and TRBJ2-1; 7 bases line up with TRBD1. The CDR3 sequence is 15 residues long. Germline CDR1 reads MNHEY; CDR2 reads SVGEGT. The junction had 3 bases not matched to a gene; V was cut back by 4 bases and J by 0 bases. As DNA, the CDR3 is TGTGCCAGCAGTTCGGACAGGATCTCCTACAATGAGCAGTTCTTC. Translation gives CASSSDRISYNEQFF.

This clone was recorded only once. The chain joins TRBV6-1 to TRBJ2-7; TRBD1 aligns across 10 bases. V dropped 0 bases and J dropped 4; count of bases not matched to a gene: 3. Germline V gives CDR1 MNHNS, CDR2 SASEGT. The length of the CDR3 is 15 residues. CDR3 coding DNA: TGTGCCAGCAGTGAAGCGGGGGACAGGGGTTACGAGCAGTACTTC. This translates into CASSEAGDRGYEQYF.

The V call is TRBV29-1, the J call TRBJ2-5; 8 nucleotides match TRBD2. The CDR3 loop spans 14 amino acids. CDR1 SQVTM and CDR2 ANQGSEA come from the germline V gene. V trimming: 5 bases; J trimming: 5 bases; junction bases outside the gene matches: 10. The CDR3 DNA reads TGCAGCGTTTTTAGCGGGATTGCAGGGGAGACCCAGTACTTC. Protein product: CSVFSGIAGETQYF.

This clone showed up just a few times. The chain couples TRBV5-1 to TRBJ1-1; D is possibly TRBD1 (5 bases). V was clipped by 4 bases and J by 0 bases, with 19 bases between them. Germline CDR1 SGHRS, CDR2 YFSETQ. This CDR3 has 17 amino acids. DNA for the CDR3: TGCGCCAGCAGCCCCGTTTCGGGGGGATTCATGAACACTGAAGCTTTCTTT. It specifies CASSPVSGGFMNTEAFF.

The rearrangement joins TRBV12-3 or TRBV12-4 to TRBJ2-2; a weak D match, TRBD2 (5 bases). Trimming removed 4 bases from V and 11 bases from J, with 5 bases in between. The CDR3 length is 10 residues. The CDR3: CASSSGELFF. In DNA, the CDR3 is TGTGCCAGCAGTTCGGGAGAGCTGTTTTTT.